This T cell receptor (beta chain) was captured by sequencing in a study of beta chain features in type 1 diabetes. A few counts support this clone. Its target is unknown. Reverse transcribing all isolated RNA meant expressed TCRB transcripts were sequenced. Libraries were prepared by immunoSEQ multiplex PCR; TCRdb keeps only in-frame clonotypes and omits some of them. The sample carries 250,000 to 300,000 clones, around 24% recorded once. Regarding the study as a whole: All four CD4+ subsets from Type 1 diabetes patients carried moderately but significantly shorter TCRB CDR3s.

CDR1 and CDR2 (germline): LNHDA, SQIVND (reference sequence). The CDR3 loop spans 13 amino acids. Trimming took 9 bases from V and 0 from J, leaving 9 bases between them. The chain has TRBV19 and TRBJ2-1, with D uncertain. Sequencing was performed on naive CD4+ T cells from blood. The source of this sequence is a young woman with type 1 diabetes. In DNA form, the CDR3 reads TGTGCCAGCACTGAGAGCTCCTACAATGAGCAGTTCTTC. Encoded protein: CASTESSYNEQFF.